The 28 T cell receptor beta chains presented below share a single source sample, sequenced in a study of T cells in Graves' hyperthyroidism and ophthalmopathy (dated by TCRdb to between 2018 and 2021). The library was generated by multiplex PCR. TCRdb lists the instrument as Illumina HiSeq 2000. The TCR beta CDR3 regions were amplified from the RNA transcripts. The TCR CDR3 was subjected to a first round of RT-PCR using the HTBI primer set and the Qiagen OneStep RT-PCR kit. Using fastp at Q25 and MiXCR, TCRdb reprocessed the public reads and kept productive beta chains. Merged by CDR3 protein, the rows form single entries marked with the most common genes and DNA. The sample data list 500,000 to 600,000 distinct CDR3 sequences, and 40% to 55% of these were observed just once. In total, the top ten clones hold around 20% of the sample. Sequencing was carried out using peripheral blood or thyroid tissue (not recorded which). All receptors come from an adult woman with Graves' disease, either hyperthyroidism or ophthalmopathy (not recorded which).

This sequence joins TRBV7-9 and TRBJ2-2; D is unclear. Germline CDR1 reads SEHNR; CDR2 reads FQNEAQ (reference sequence). The germline V and J ends were trimmed by 3 bases and 1 base, with 12 bases remaining between them. The CDR3 has 16 residues. The CDR3 DNA follows: TGTGCCAGCAGCTTCATCGCCTTCAGGAACACCGGGGAGCTGTTTTTT. Residues: CASSFIAFRNTGELFF.

The chain uses TRBV19 and TRBJ2-3, with D possibly being TRBD2 (6 bases). The CDR3 runs 17 residues. V lost 5 bases and J lost 1, with 19 bases in between. Germline V lookup: CDR1 LNHDA, CDR2 SQIVND (reference sequence). CDR3 sequence reads: CASSLSSTRRGTDTQYF. Here the CDR3 DNA reads TGTGCCAGTAGTCTCTCCTCGACTAGGCGGGGCACAGATACGCAGTATTTT. Combining the CDR3 with reference TRBV19 and TRBJ2-3 gives the whole variable domain DGGITQSPKYLFRKEGQNVTLSCEQNLNHDAMYWYRQDPGQGLRLIYYSQIVNDFQKGDIAEGYSVSREKKESFPLTVTSAQKNPTAFYLCASSLSSTRRGTDTQYFGPGTRLTVL.

CDR3 protein: CASSQKDRDAEAFF. CDR3 bases: TGTGCCAGCAGCCAGAAAGACAGGGATGCCGAAGCTTTCTTT. The chain combines TRBV4-2 with TRBJ1-1; 7 bases line up with TRBD1. The length of the CDR3 is 14 residues. Trimming at V came to 3 bases and at J to 8 bases, leaving 9 bases not matched to a gene. Germline-derived CDR1 and CDR2 are LGHNA and YNFKEQ.

This clonotype was observed a handful of times. This chain joins TRBV7-9 and TRBJ2-4; D is unresolved. V dropped 1 base and J dropped 8 bases, with 6 bases sitting between them. There are 12 residues in the CDR3. Germline V CDR1 and CDR2: SEHNR, FQNEAQ (reference sequence). The CDR3: CASSLGWDIQYF. As DNA, the CDR3 is TGTGCCAGCAGCTTAGGTTGGGACATTCAGTACTTC.

Worth noting for this clonotype: A read error may be the cause here, since a much bigger clone is one base away. The V call is TRBV2, the J call TRBJ1-6; 8 nucleotides match TRBD1. The CDR3 contains 15 residues. In germline, CDR1 is SNHLY, CDR2 FYNNEI. CDR3 in amino acids: CAGSEAAGGNSPLHF. The CDR3 bases are TGTGCCGGCAGTGAGGCGGCAGGGGGCAATTCACCCCTCCACTTT.

This clonotype occurred many times. The V call is TRBV29-1, the J call TRBJ1-5; perhaps TRBD1 as D (5 bases). In germline, CDR1 is SQVTM, CDR2 ANQGSEA. V was pared by 4 bases and J by 6 bases, with 10 bases between. The CDR3 contains 12 residues. CDR3 sequence: CSVGRVGQPQHF. The DNA of the CDR3 is TGCAGCGTTGGCAGGGTTGGTCAGCCCCAGCATTTT.

There are a few counts of this clonotype. V usage is TRBV28 and J usage is TRBJ1-2; 7 bases are shared with TRBD1. Germline loops: CDR1 MDHEN, CDR2 SYDVKM. CDR3 length: 14 residues. Trimming cost V 5 bases and J 7 bases; bases outside gene matches: 10. Here the CDR3 DNA reads TGTGCCAGCAGTGCAGGAGAGGGGGCTGTTGGCTACACCTTC. Amino acids: CASSAGEGAVGYTF.

This clonotype was counted many times. The V gene is TRBV19, the J gene TRBJ1-5; 7 positions agree with TRBD1. V lost 3 bases and J lost 0; bases outside the gene matches: 5. This CDR3 has 16 amino acids. Looked up from germline, CDR1 is LNHDA and CDR2 is SQIVND (reference sequence). CDR3 sequence reads: CASSMLTGVSNQPQHF. DNA of the CDR3: TGTGCCAGTAGTATGCTAACAGGGGTTAGCAATCAGCCCCAGCATTTT.

A single count supports this clonotype. This chain joins TRBV10-3 and TRBJ2-7; maybe TRBD1 (5 bases). Germline V gene lookup returns CDR1 ENHRY and CDR2 SYGVKD. This CDR3 comprises 14 residues. The ends were cut back, 6 bases at V and 3 bases at J, with 15 bases in the middle. The CDR3 nucleotides are TGTGCCATCAGACCAAGGGGTTCCGGCTACGAGCAGTACTTC. It codes for CAIRPRGSGYEQYF.

The genes are TRBV7-8 and TRBJ1-5; D is undetermined. Germline CDR1 reads SGHVS; CDR2 reads FQNEAQ. The V gene lost 6 bases and the J gene lost 3 bases, with 9 bases spanning the gap. The CDR3 spans 13 residues. As DNA, the CDR3 is TGTGCCAGCAGTCGGGCTAACAATCAGCCCCAGCATTTT. Translated, it gives CASSRANNQPQHF.

The rearrangement links TRBV20-1 to TRBJ1-2; D is unclear. Germline V CDR1 and CDR2: DFQATT, SNEGSKA (reference sequence). The V and J ends lost 5 bases and 5 bases respectively, with 9 bases between them. The CDR3 spans 11 residues. CDR3 sequence reads: CSAAPGYGYTF. For the CDR3, the DNA is TGCAGTGCTGCGCCAGGATATGGCTACACCTTC.

This clonotype was seen many times. The rearrangement joins TRBV5-6 to TRBJ2-7, with D possibly TRBD1 on 5 matching bases. The CDR3 totals 13 residues. Trimming cost V 0 bases and J 6 bases, with 10 bases left between them. From germline, CDR1 is SGHDT and CDR2 YYEEEE. CDR3 DNA: TGTGCCAGCAGCTTGGCAGGGATGAGCGAGCAGTACTTC. The encoded protein is CASSLAGMSEQYF.

This clonotype was counted many times. One end of the junction varies from germline; a read error may be responsible. The chain carries TRBV5-1 and TRBJ2-7, with TRBD2 matching 8 bases. CDR3 length: 14 amino acids. Per the germline V gene, CDR1 is SGHRS and CDR2 is YFSETQ. CDR3 DNA sequence: TGTGCCAGCAGCTTAGCCGGGACTAGCTACGAGCAGTACTTC. Its protein product is CASSLAGTSYEQYF. Together with reference TRBV5-1 and TRBJ2-7, the CDR3 gives the full variable domain: KAGVTQTPRYLIKTRGQQVTLSCSPISGHRSVSWYQQTPGQGLQFLFEYFSETQRNKGNFPGRFSGRQFSNSRSEMNVSTLELGDSALYLCASSLAGTSYEQYFGPGTRLTVT.

This clonotype has a handful of counts. This likely comes from a read error, as the CDR3 has no conserved phenylalanine or tryptophan at its end. The rearrangement links TRBV20-1 to TRBJ1-1; D might be TRBD1 (6 bases). Deletions cut 6 bases from V and 3 bases from J, with 17 bases between. The CDR3 extends over 14 amino acids. Germline V gives CDR1 DFQATT, CDR2 SNEGSKA (reference sequence). The CDR3: CSAPPGGRDTEAFI. CDR3 DNA: TGCAGTGCGCCCCCGGGGGGCAGGGACACTGAAGCTTTCATT.

The chain couples TRBV15 to TRBJ1-4, with D hard to call. The length of the CDR3 is 17 residues. The germline V and J ends were trimmed by 2 bases and 1 base, with 14 bases remaining between them. CDR1 is LNHNV and CDR2 is YYDKDF in the germline V gene (reference sequence). The DNA for the CDR3 is TGTGCCACCAGCAGACCCTCGAACCCTAAAACTAATGAAAAACTGTTTTTT. As protein: CATSRPSNPKTNEKLFF.

This clonotype was seen a few times. This chain connects TRBV11-2 to TRBJ2-5; 8 bases align to TRBD2. Germline CDR1 SGHAT, CDR2 FQNNGV. The CDR3 is 13 residues long. The J segment lost 5 bases and the V segment lost 7 bases, leaving 6 bases of the junction unmatched. In DNA form, the CDR3 reads TGTGCCAGCACCGGGAGGGCGGGGGAGACCCAGTACTTC. This codes for CASTGRAGETQYF.

There are a few counts of this clonotype. The chain recombines TRBV29-1 with TRBJ2-6; D is unclear. The CDR3 totals 14 residues. Germline-derived CDR1 and CDR2 are SQVTM and ANQGSEA. V was shortened by 4 bases and J by 4 bases, with 11 bases between the two germline ends. CDR3 amino acids: CSVVGGSGANVLTF. DNA of the CDR3: TGCAGCGTTGTAGGCGGATCCGGGGCCAACGTCCTGACTTTC.

This clonotype was found many times. The rearrangement joins TRBV29-1 to TRBJ2-5; D is unresolved. Trimming left V 7 bases short and J 4 bases short, with 10 bases between. The CDR3 is 11 amino acids. The germline gives CDR1 SQVTM, CDR2 ANQGSEA. The CDR3 region has the DNA TGCAGCGCCGGCTATGGAGAGACCCAGTACTTC. It codes for CSAGYGETQYF.

This clonotype has a handful of counts. This chain connects TRBV7-2 to TRBJ1-3, with no clear D. Germline CDR1 SGHTA, CDR2 FQGNSA. Trimming left V 6 bases short and J 8 bases short, with 20 bases between. This CDR3 contains 15 residues. For the CDR3, the DNA is TGTGCCAGCAGTCCCCCCCCTAACTATGGCTACACCATATATTTT. Translated: CASSPPPNYGYTIYF.

The chain links TRBV10-3 to TRBJ1-2; 7 bases are a match to TRBD1. With V trimmed by 9 bases and J by 8 bases, 12 bases remained unmatched. The CDR3 runs to 13 residues. Germline V gives CDR1 ENHRY, CDR2 SYGVKD. The CDR3 region has the DNA TGTGCCATTGCCAACAGGGGTGGTATGGGCTACACCTTC. Residues: CAIANRGGMGYTF.

The chain employs TRBV14 and TRBJ1-3, with D uncertain. The V gene lost 4 bases and the J gene lost 7 bases, with 20 bases spanning the gap. The CDR3 totals 16 residues. Germline lookup yields CDR1 SGHDN and CDR2 FVKESK. The CDR3 loop is CASSLLASGRPNTIYF. CDR3 bases: TGTGCCAGCAGCCTATTAGCCAGCGGGAGGCCTAACACCATATATTTT.

This clonotype showed up many times. The junction departs from the called germline gene at one end, perhaps through a read error. J is TRBJ1-4 and V is TRBV7-9; the D gene is possibly TRBD1 (5 bases). The CDR3 loop spans 15 amino acids. Looked up from germline, CDR1 is SEHNR and CDR2 is FQNEAQ (reference sequence). CDR3 sequence: CASSLGDVAKEKLFF. Here the CDR3 DNA reads TGTGCCAGCAGCTTGGGGGATGTGGCTAAGGAAAAACTGTTTTTT. The full variable domain, with the rest looked up from reference TRBV7-9 and TRBJ1-4, is DTGVSQNPRHKITKRGQNVTFRCDPISEHNRLYWYRQTLGQGPEFLTYFQNEAQLEKSRLLSDRFSAERPKGSFSTLEIQRTEQGDSAMYLCASSLGDVAKEKLFFGSGTQLSVL.

This clonotype was picked up a small number of times. This may arise from a read error, as a much more abundant clone is one base away. The chain joins TRBV5-1 to TRBJ2-7; 10 nucleotides agree with TRBD2. The CDR3 consists of 16 residues. The germline CDR1 and CDR2 sequences are SGHRS and YFSETQ. The CDR3 DNA sequence: TGCGCCAGCGGCTTGGGCCAACTAGCGGGATTTGACGAGCAGTACTTC. It yields the protein CASGLGQLAGFDEQYF.

V usage is TRBV7-9 and J usage is TRBJ1-2; D not certain. CDR3 length equals 13 residues. Trimming shortened V by 2 bases and J by 2 bases, and 6 bases separated the two germline ends. Germline CDR1 SEHNR, CDR2 FQNEAQ (reference sequence). The CDR3 DNA is TGTGCCAGCAGCTTAATTCGGAACTATGGCTACACCTTC. Amino acids: CASSLIRNYGYTF.

The chain couples TRBV20-1 to TRBJ1-3; D unresolved. The CDR3 runs to 11 residues. The V end was cut by 5 bases, the J end by 4 bases, with 6 bases between. Germline CDR1 reads DFQATT; CDR2 reads SNEGSKA (reference sequence). The CDR3 loop is CSAEAGNTIYF. The CDR3 region has the DNA TGCAGTGCTGAGGCAGGAAACACCATATATTTT.

The chain uses TRBV20-1 and TRBJ1-6, with 10 bases identical to TRBD1. The CDR3 runs 14 residues. V was pared by 3 bases and J by 10 bases, with 6 bases of the junction left unmatched. Germline CDR1 and CDR2: DFQATT and SNEGSKA (reference sequence). The CDR3 DNA follows: TGCAGTGCTAGTCAGGGACAGGGGCAATCACCCCTCCACTTT. It specifies CSASQGQGQSPLHF.

This clonotype showed up many times. The gene calls are TRBV12-3 or TRBV12-4 and TRBJ1-5; D perhaps matches TRBD1 (5 bases). The CDR3 consists of 13 residues. V lost 3 bases and J lost 4, with 7 bases in between. The CDR3 region is CASSLNRNQPQHF. The DNA of the CDR3 is TGTGCCAGCAGTTTGAACAGGAATCAGCCCCAGCATTTT.

The chain employs TRBV28 and TRBJ2-7; 14 bases line up with TRBD2. Germline V gene sequence: CDR1 MDHEN, CDR2 SYDVKM. Unmatched junction bases numbered 8, after V lost 6 bases and J lost 4 bases. CDR3 size: 16 residues. CDR3 coding DNA: TGTGCCAGCAGATTGGGACTAGCGGGAGAAAGGTACGAGCAGTACTTC. As protein: CASRLGLAGERYEQYF.